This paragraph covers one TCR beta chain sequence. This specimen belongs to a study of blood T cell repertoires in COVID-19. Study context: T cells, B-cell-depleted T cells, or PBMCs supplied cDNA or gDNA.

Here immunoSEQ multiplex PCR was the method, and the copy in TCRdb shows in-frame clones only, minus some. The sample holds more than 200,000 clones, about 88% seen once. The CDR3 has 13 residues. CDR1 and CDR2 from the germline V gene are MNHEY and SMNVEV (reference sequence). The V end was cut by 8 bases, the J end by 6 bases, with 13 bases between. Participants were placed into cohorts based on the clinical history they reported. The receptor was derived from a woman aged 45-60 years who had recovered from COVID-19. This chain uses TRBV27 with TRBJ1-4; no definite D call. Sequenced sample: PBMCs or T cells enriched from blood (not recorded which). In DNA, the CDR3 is TGTGCCAGCCGGCGCGGTATTGATGAAAAACTGTTTTTT. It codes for CASRRGIDEKLFF.